A single sample is the source of the 26 T cell receptor beta chains below, sequenced in a study of shared clonotypes between healthy human individuals. Produced via immunoSEQ multiplex PCR; TCRdb's table is partial and in-frame only. The sample gives 1.6 million or so clones, approximately 98.5% of which show up once; roughly 0.36% is in the top ten. The sequencing sample was made of naive CD4+ T cells sorted from blood. Stated subset: CD45RA+ positively selected. These receptors were collected from a man aged 25-45 years in good health.

The rearrangement uses TRBV11-2 and TRBJ2-1, with unresolved D. The V end was cut by 5 bases, the J end by 3 bases, with 11 bases between. This CDR3 spans 14 amino acids. Germline CDR1 reads SGHAT; CDR2 reads FQNNGV. In DNA form, the CDR3 reads TGTGCCAGCAGCCTGAAGGGTGGCTACAATGAGCAGTTCTTC. Translation: CASSLKGGYNEQFF.

The J gene is TRBJ2-7, the V gene TRBV7-6, with 11 bases identical to TRBD2. This CDR3 region has 15 residues. Germline assignment: CDR1 SGHVS and CDR2 FNYEAQ. The junction had 8 bases not matched to a gene; V was cut back by 4 bases and J by 6 bases. In DNA form, the CDR3 reads TGTGCCAGCAGCTCCCCTAGCGGGAGGTACGGCGAGCAGTACTTC. It codes for CASSSPSGRYGEQYF.

This clone was seen a single time. The CDR3: CASSLAQGALGTQYF. In DNA, the CDR3 is TGTGCCAGCAGCTTAGCGCAGGGGGCGCTAGGGACCCAGTACTTC. V is TRBV7-8 and J is TRBJ2-5; TRBD1 matches at 8 bases. J was trimmed by 7 bases and V by 0 bases; bases with no gene match: 7. Germline V CDR1 and CDR2: SGHVS, FQNEAQ. This CDR3 has 15 residues. Together with reference TRBV7-8 and TRBJ2-5, the CDR3 gives the full variable domain: GAGVSQSPRYKVAKRGQDVALRCDPISGHVSLFWYQQALGQGPEFLTYFQNEAQLDKSGLPSDRFFAERPEGSVSTLKIQRTQQEDSAVYLCASSLAQGALGTQYFGPGTRLLVL.

This chain connects TRBV4-3 to TRBJ2-6; 9 positions agree with TRBD1. Germline loops: CDR1 LGHNA, CDR2 YSLEER. The V and J ends lost 2 bases and 2 bases, in that order; junction bases with no gene match: 7. This CDR3 contains 18 residues. The CDR3 region is CASSQRSRDRAGANVLTF. DNA of the CDR3: TGCGCCAGCAGCCAACGCTCCCGGGACAGGGCTGGGGCCAACGTCCTGACTTTC.

The V gene is TRBV5-1, the J gene TRBJ1-5; TRBD1 matches 8 bases. The CDR3 is 15 residues long. Germline trimming cut 4 bases from V and 5 bases from J; bases unmatched to any gene: 8. The V gene's germline CDR1 is SGHRS and CDR2 YFSETQ. The CDR3 DNA sequence: TGCGCCAGCAGCGCATCCGGGACAGGTGATCAGCCCCAGCATTTT. This sequence encodes CASSASGTGDQPQHF.

V is TRBV28 and J is TRBJ2-7, with D possibly called TRBD1 or TRBD2 (6 bases each). CDR3 length: 17 residues. Trimming shortened V by 3 bases and J by 0 bases, and 18 bases separated the two germline ends. Per germline, CDR1 MDHEN and CDR2 SYDVKM. The CDR3 loop reads CASSFGGRAFPSYEQYF. In nucleotides, the CDR3 is TGTGCCAGCAGTTTCGGGGGCCGCGCATTCCCCTCCTACGAGCAGTACTTC.

The chain uses TRBV5-1 and TRBJ2-3; no definite D call. V was trimmed by 4 bases and J by 0 bases, leaving 21 bases between them. The CDR3 is 18 amino acids. Germline assignment: CDR1 SGHRS and CDR2 YFSETQ. The DNA of the CDR3 is TGCGCCAGCAGCCAAAACCCGGACCCTGTTACTAGCACAGATACGCAGTATTTT. It encodes CASSQNPDPVTSTDTQYF.

The V call is TRBV5-1, the J call TRBJ1-5; possible D gene TRBD1, 6 bases. V was pared by 0 bases and J by 1 base, with 26 bases between. Germline assignment: CDR1 SGHRS and CDR2 YFSETQ. This CDR3 is built from 21 residues. The CDR3 coding sequence is TGCGCCAGCAGCTTGGACACGAACCGTGGTGGACAGCGGGGAAGCAATCAGCCCCAGCATTTT. It yields the protein CASSLDTNRGGQRGSNQPQHF.

V gene TRBV7-2 combines with J gene TRBJ2-2; 8 bases are shared with TRBD2. V lost 8 bases and J lost 2; bases outside the gene matches: 4. Germline assignment: CDR1 SGHTA and CDR2 FQGNSA. CDR3 length: 14 residues. The CDR3 region has the DNA TGTGCCAGCGGCGGGAGGCTTAACACCGGGGAGCTGTTTTTT. This codes for CASGGRLNTGELFF.

The chain links TRBV7-9 to TRBJ2-1; TRBD1 might be the D (5 bases). This CDR3 is 14 amino acids long. V dropped 1 base and J dropped 6 bases, with 10 bases sitting between them. Germline CDR1 reads SEHNR; CDR2 reads FQNEAQ (reference sequence). DNA of the CDR3: TGTGCCAGCAGCTTAGGACAGCCGTTCAATGAGCAGTTCTTC. This encodes CASSLGQPFNEQFF.

The chain uses TRBV18 and TRBJ2-1, with TRBD2 matching 7 bases. Germline V CDR1 and CDR2: KGHSH, LQKENI. V lost 2 bases and J lost 0; bases outside the gene matches: 7. The CDR3 is 17 amino acids. The CDR3 region is CASSPRGASGSYNEQFF. CDR3 in DNA: TGTGCCAGCTCACCAAGGGGCGCTAGCGGCTCCTACAATGAGCAGTTCTTC. Full variable domain (rest looked up from reference TRBV18 and TRBJ2-1): NAGVMQNPRHLVRRRGQEARLRCSPMKGHSHVYWYRQLPEEGLKFMVYLQKENIIDESGMPKERFSAEFPKEGPSILRIQQVVRGDSAAYFCASSPRGASGSYNEQFFGPGTRLTVL.

The gene calls are TRBV19 and TRBJ1-1; no firm D call. Germline values: CDR1 LNHDA, CDR2 SQIVND (reference sequence). With 7 bases removed from V and 5 bases from J, the gap between germline ends came to 17 bases. CDR3 length equals 14 residues. CDR3 residues: CASTPSGRRTEAFF. In nucleotides, the CDR3 is TGTGCCAGTACCCCCTCGGGGAGACGGACTGAAGCTTTCTTT.

The chain links TRBV6-4 to TRBJ2-1; D gene uncertain. The length of the CDR3 is 15 residues. Germline V gene data show CDR1 as MRHNA and CDR2 as SNTAGT. The germline V and J ends were trimmed by 6 bases and 0 bases, with 12 bases remaining between them. The CDR3 DNA reads TGTGCCAGCAGCTCAGGACGGGCCTCCTACAATGAGCAGTTCTTC. Protein: CASSSGRASYNEQFF.

The chain carries TRBV11-3 and TRBJ2-2; the D gene is possibly TRBD1 (6 bases). Trimming stripped 5 bases from V and 6 bases from J, with 16 bases between. The germline gives CDR1 SGHNT, CDR2 YENEEA. The CDR3 has 15 residues. Written as DNA, the CDR3 is TGTGCCAGCAGCCCAACTCGGAACAGGGCCGGGGAGCTGTTTTTT. This gives the protein CASSPTRNRAGELFF.

The table lists this clone with a count of one. J is TRBJ1-2 and V is TRBV28; unclear D gene. The CDR3 contains 12 residues. CDR1 is MDHEN, CDR2 SYDVKM, per germline. V was shortened by 3 bases and J by 6 bases, with 8 bases between the two germline ends. In DNA form, the CDR3 reads TGTGCCAGCAGTTTGAAAGCGGATGGCTACACCTTC. Its translation: CASSLKADGYTF.

This chain links TRBV5-1 with TRBJ1-2; D might be TRBD1 (5 bases). Germline V gene sequence: CDR1 SGHRS, CDR2 YFSETQ. Trimming shortened V by 3 bases and J by 2 bases, and 17 bases separated the two germline ends. The CDR3 totals 16 residues. CDR3 sequence: CASSSTTSTENYGYTF. The CDR3 DNA follows: TGCGCCAGCAGCTCGACAACCTCGACAGAGAACTATGGCTACACCTTC.

This clone was picked up one time. V and J are TRBV11-2 and TRBJ2-2, with a weak D call TRBD2 (5 bases). Trimming took off 3 bases at V and 2 bases at J, with 16 bases between the two ends. CDR3 length equals 17 residues. Germline V CDR1 and CDR2: SGHAT, FQNNGV. The CDR3 here is CASSFPSKRTNTGELFF. CDR3 in DNA: TGTGCCAGCAGCTTCCCATCGAAGCGGACTAACACCGGGGAGCTGTTTTTT.

The rearrangement uses TRBV5-1 and TRBJ2-3, with D possibly matching TRBD2 (6 bases). CDR3 length: 16 amino acids. V gave up 4 bases and J gave up 4 bases, with 19 bases separating them. Germline V lookup: CDR1 SGHRS, CDR2 YFSETQ. Written as DNA, the CDR3 is TGCGCCAGCAGCCCGCTAGCGCGAACGCGCTCAGATACGCAGTATTTT. This translates into CASSPLARTRSDTQYF.

This clone was counted once. Additional DNA sequences in this sample encode the identical CDR3. The V and J genes are TRBV7-9 and TRBJ1-2, with TRBD1 matching 7 bases. The germline CDR1 and CDR2 sequences are SEHNR and FQNEAQ (reference sequence). The CDR3 has 13 amino acids. J gave up 5 bases and V 5 bases, and 5 bases lay outside the gene matches. This CDR3 is CASSPTGVYGYTF. Here the CDR3 DNA reads TGTGCCAGCAGCCCCACAGGGGTTTATGGCTACACCTTC.

The gene calls are TRBV10-3 and TRBJ2-2; perhaps TRBD2 as D (5 bases). The V gene lost 7 bases and the J gene lost 8 bases, with 14 bases spanning the gap. The CDR3 totals 13 residues. Looked up from germline, CDR1 is ENHRY and CDR2 is SYGVKD. The CDR3 DNA follows: TGTGCCATCACCCCCCTCTCGGGGGGGGAGCTGTTTTTT. It translates to CAITPLSGGELFF.

The chain carries TRBV5-5 and TRBJ2-1; 7 bases align to TRBD2. Germline-derived CDR1 and CDR2 are SGHKS and YYEKEE (reference sequence). This CDR3 region has 13 residues. Trimming took 1 base from V and 9 from J; bases not matched to a gene: 4. The CDR3 DNA is TGTGCCAGCAGCTTGTGGGAGCGGGGTGAGCAGTTCTTC. Residues: CASSLWERGEQFF. Based on the CDR3 plus reference TRBV5-5 and TRBJ2-1, the full variable domain is DAGVTQSPTHLIKTRGQQVTLRCSPISGHKSVSWYQQVLGQGPQFIFQYYEKEERGRGNFPDRFSARQFPNYSSELNVNALLLGDSALYLCASSLWERGEQFFGPGTRLTVL.

V and J are TRBV6-1 and TRBJ1-3; possible D gene TRBD1, 6 bases. The V end was cut by 6 bases, the J end by 0 bases, with 12 bases between. The CDR3 covers 15 residues. The germline V gene has CDR1 MNHNS and CDR2 SASEGT. Here the CDR3 DNA reads TGTGCCAGCAGCTCCGACAGGATCTCTGGAAACACCATATATTTT. Its translation: CASSSDRISGNTIYF.

This clone came up once. At one boundary the junction diverges from the germline segment, which might be a read error. The V and J genes are TRBV18 and TRBJ2-3; D uncertain. CDR3 length: 13 amino acids. Germline CDR1 reads KGHSH; CDR2 reads LQKENI. CDR3 residues: CASSPPPAPDLSF. CDR3 DNA: TGTGCCAGCTCACCACCGCCGGCCCCCGACTTATCTTTT.

The chain uses TRBV5-1 and TRBJ2-5; TRBD1 might be the D (5 bases). Germline CDR1 is SGHRS and CDR2 is YFSETQ. The CDR3 is 13 residues long. Trimming took 1 base from V and 5 from J, leaving 9 bases between them. The CDR3 loop reads CASSLQGVETQYF. CDR3 DNA sequence: TGCGCCAGCAGCTTGCAGGGCGTGGAGACCCAGTACTTC.

The chain recombines TRBV28 with TRBJ2-7, with D tentatively TRBD2 (5 bases). With 1 base removed from V and 0 bases from J, the gap between germline ends came to 10 bases. The CDR3 contains 15 residues. CDR1 is MDHEN, CDR2 SYDVKM, per germline. The CDR3 DNA reads TGTGCCAGCAGTTTATATCGGAGGAGCTCCTACGAGCAGTACTTC. Encoded protein: CASSLYRRSSYEQYF.

This clone was detected once. The rearrangement links TRBV18 to TRBJ2-7, with D hard to call. The CDR3 loop spans 17 amino acids. Germline lookup yields CDR1 KGHSH and CDR2 LQKENI. The ends were cut back, 3 bases at V and 6 bases at J, with 24 bases in the middle. In DNA, the CDR3 is TGTGCCAGCTCACCCTACGGTGTGGGAAATTCCCCGGCCGAGCAGTACTTC. It is translated as CASSPYGVGNSPAEQYF.